The rows below give T cell receptor beta chains drawn from one sample of a study of TIL therapy for anti-PD-1-resistant metastatic lung cancer. TCRdb keeps only in-frame clones here, not all; method: immunoSEQ multiplex PCR. The sample holds 25,000 to 40,000 clones, about 80% seen once. The source material was blood, sampled at baseline. The receptors were gathered from a woman aged 30 to 85 with non-small cell lung cancer. The CDR3 runs from the conserved cysteine through the conserved F or W. The D gene is left open where the match is weak. Not all rows give a size; the values are once, few, many and, for expanded clones, a class.

V: TRBV5-5
size: few
J: TRBJ1-1
D: -
CDR3: CASSSIGNTEAFF
DNA: TGTGCCAGCAGCTCAATCGGAAACACTGAAGCTTTCTTT

V: TRBV4-1
size: -
J: TRBJ1-1
D: -
CDR3: CASSQRRVNTEAFF
DNA: TGCGCCAGCAGCCAAAGAAGGGTGAACACTGAAGCTTTCTTT

V: TRBV5-6
size: -
J: TRBJ2-3
D: TRBD2
CDR3: CASSDIAGGTDTQYF
DNA: TGTGCCAGCAGCGACATAGCGGGAGGCACAGATACGCAGTATTTT

V: TRBV20-1
size: -
J: TRBJ2-1
D: -
CDR3: CSAREWDEQFF
DNA: TGCAGTGCTAGAGAATGGGATGAGCAGTTCTTC

V: TRBV7-9
size: -
J: TRBJ2-1
D: TRBD2
CDR3: CASSSASGLSYNEQFF
DNA: TGTGCCAGCAGCTCAGCTAGCGGCCTCTCCTACAATGAGCAGTTCTTC

V: TRBV7-6
size: -
J: TRBJ2-1
D: TRBD1
CDR3: CASSLRTGEPVSYNEQFF
DNA: TGTGCCAGCAGCTTACGGACAGGGGAACCCGTTTCATACAATGAGCAGTTCTTC

V: TRBV27
size: -
J: TRBJ2-2
D: -
CDR3: CASSFEVPTPANTGELFF
DNA: TGTGCCAGCAGTTTTGAAGTCCCGACCCCCGCGAACACCGGGGAGCTGTTTTTT

V: TRBV10-3
size: -
J: TRBJ2-3
D: TRBD2
CDR3: CAIRSRLLAGSTDTQYF
DNA: TGTGCCATCAGGAGCCGCCTACTAGCGGGTAGCACAGATACGCAGTATTTT

V: TRBV25-1
size: -
J: TRBJ2-1
D: -
CDR3: CASRVAEGLEEQFF
DNA: TGTGCCAGCCGCGTAGCGGAGGGTTTGGAAGAGCAGTTCTTC

V: TRBV4-1
size: -
J: TRBJ2-1
D: -
CDR3: CASSQVVMGLLNEQFF
DNA: TGCGCCAGCAGCCAAGTGGTCATGGGACTCCTCAATGAGCAGTTCTTC

V: TRBV19
size: -
J: TRBJ1-2
D: -
CDR3: CASSAGGWYGYTF
DNA: TGTGCCAGTAGTGCGGGGGGATGGTATGGCTACACCTTC

V: TRBV10-1
size: once
J: TRBJ2-1
D: TRBD2
CDR3: CASSEGSSGNNEQFF
DNA: TGCGCCAGCAGTGAGGGGTCTAGCGGGAACAATGAGCAGTTCTTC

V: TRBV7-8
size: -
J: TRBJ2-1
D: -
CDR3: CASTVVGAEQFF
DNA: TGTGCCAGCACCGTAGTGGGAGCTGAGCAGTTCTTC

V: TRBV5-5
size: -
J: TRBJ1-2
D: -
CDR3: CASSFPGSNYGYTF
DNA: TGTGCCAGCAGCTTCCCCGGGTCCAACTATGGCTACACCTTC

V: TRBV5-6
size: few
J: TRBJ2-5
D: -
CDR3: CASSFLIEQTQYF
DNA: TGTGCCAGCAGCTTTTTGATCGAACAGACCCAGTACTTC

V: TRBV5-1
size: -
J: TRBJ1-6
D: TRBD1
CDR3: CASSRTGTNSPLHF
DNA: TGCGCCAGCAGCCGGACAGGGACTAATTCACCCCTCCACTTT

V: TRBV19
size: -
J: TRBJ2-1
D: TRBD2
CDR3: CASSRTPSGSSYNEQFF
DNA: TGTGCCAGTAGTAGGACTCCTAGCGGAAGCTCCTACAATGAGCAGTTCTTC

V: TRBV10-3
size: -
J: TRBJ1-3
D: TRBD1
CDR3: CAISESRQGNGNTIYF
DNA: TGTGCCATCAGTGAGTCGAGACAGGGGAATGGAAACACCATATATTTT

V: TRBV5-1
size: -
J: TRBJ1-4
D: -
CDR3: CASSIDRLEKLFF
DNA: TGCGCCAGCAGTATAGACAGGCTTGAAAAACTGTTTTTT

V: TRBV27
size: -
J: TRBJ2-7
D: TRBD2
CDR3: CASSFSGSGYEQYF
DNA: TGTGCCAGCAGTTTTAGCGGGAGTGGTTACGAGCAGTACTTC

V: TRBV18
size: -
J: TRBJ2-7
D: TRBD2
CDR3: CASSPPGSGGGIYEQYF
DNA: TGTGCCAGCTCACCACCCGGCTCGGGGGGAGGAATCTACGAGCAGTACTTC

V: TRBV5-4
size: -
J: TRBJ2-2
D: -
CDR3: CASSLEQFTGELFF
DNA: TGTGCCAGCAGCTTGGAACAGTTTACCGGGGAGCTGTTTTTT

V: TRBV6-6
size: -
J: TRBJ2-1
D: -
CDR3: CASSYQGIGQFF
DNA: TGTGCCAGCAGTTACCAGGGGATTGGGCAGTTCTTC

V: TRBV18
size: -
J: TRBJ1-1
D: TRBD1
CDR3: CASSPQQGATEAFF
DNA: TGTGCCAGCTCACCACAACAGGGGGCAACTGAAGCTTTCTTT

V: TRBV10-3
size: few
J: TRBJ2-1
D: -
CDR3: CAISEASDYNEQFF
DNA: TGTGCCATCAGTGAGGCTAGTGATTACAATGAGCAGTTCTTC

V: TRBV5-6
size: once
J: TRBJ2-3
D: TRBD2
CDR3: CASSLSGTSGGGDTQYF
DNA: TGTGCCAGCAGCTTATCCGGGACTAGCGGGGGAGGAGATACGCAGTATTTT

V: TRBV27
size: -
J: TRBJ2-1
D: TRBD2
CDR3: CASGNLAGVLGQFF
DNA: TGTGCCAGCGGCAATCTAGCGGGAGTTCTAGGGCAGTTCTTC

V: TRBV28
size: -
J: TRBJ1-2
D: -
CDR3: CASSFSVGYTF
DNA: TGTGCCAGCAGTTTTAGTGTTGGCTACACCTTC

V: TRBV2
size: -
J: TRBJ2-7
D: -
CDR3: CASTPGGSSYEQYF
DNA: TGTGCCAGCACCCCAGGGGGGAGCTCCTACGAGCAGTACTTC

V: TRBV7-8
size: -
J: TRBJ1-3
D: -
CDR3: CASSLVSRDKGNTIYF
DNA: TGTGCCAGCAGCTTAGTGAGTCGGGACAAAGGAAACACCATATATTTT

V: TRBV6-5
size: -
J: TRBJ2-7
D: -
CDR3: CASKKGGSYEQYF
DNA: TGTGCCAGCAAAAAAGGGGGATCCTACGAGCAGTACTTC

V: TRBV5-1
size: few
J: TRBJ1-4
D: TRBD1
CDR3: CASSRGQDNEKLFF
DNA: TGCGCCAGCAGCAGGGGACAGGATAATGAAAAACTGTTTTTT

V: TRBV6-5
size: -
J: TRBJ2-1
D: -
CDR3: CASSVSGLYNEQFF
DNA: TGTGCCAGCTCGGTTAGCGGCCTTTACAATGAGCAGTTCTTC

V: TRBV2
size: few
J: TRBJ2-4
D: TRBD2
CDR3: CASSERGLAVRVYF
DNA: TGTGCCAGCAGTGAAAGGGGCCTAGCGGTGAGAGTGTACTTC

V: TRBV6-1
size: once
J: TRBJ2-3
D: -
CDR3: CASSHREITDTQYF
DNA: TGTGCCAGCAGTCACAGAGAGATCACAGATACGCAGTATTTT

V: TRBV4-1
size: -
J: TRBJ2-1
D: TRBD2
CDR3: CASSQGATSGIGEQFF
DNA: TGCGCCAGCAGTCAGGGGGCCACTAGCGGGATTGGTGAGCAGTTCTTC

V: TRBV7-9
size: -
J: TRBJ1-6
D: TRBD1
CDR3: CASSLGQGQSLLHF
DNA: TGTGCCAGCAGCTTGGGACAGGGGCAATCACTCCTCCACTTT

V: TRBV6-1
size: -
J: TRBJ2-7
D: TRBD2
CDR3: CASSAPSSGTTYEQYF
DNA: TGTGCCAGCAGTGCCCCATCTAGCGGTACGACCTACGAGCAGTACTTC

V: TRBV7-2
size: -
J: TRBJ2-2
D: -
CDR3: CASSFPPFTRHYTGELFF
DNA: TGTGCCAGCAGCTTTCCTCCCTTTACGAGACATTACACCGGGGAGCTGTTTTTT

V: TRBV6-4
size: -
J: TRBJ2-2
D: -
CDR3: CASSEVEGFGELFF
DNA: TGTGCCAGCAGTGAGGTCGAGGGATTCGGGGAGCTGTTTTTT

V: TRBV5-1
size: -
J: TRBJ2-3
D: TRBD2
CDR3: CASSSGLAGSTDTQYF
DNA: TGCGCCAGCAGCTCCGGACTAGCGGGATCCACAGATACGCAGTATTTT

V: TRBV25-1
size: -
J: TRBJ2-3
D: TRBD2
CDR3: CASSRQAGADTQYF
DNA: TGTGCCAGCAGTCGGCAAGCGGGAGCAGATACGCAGTATTTT

V: TRBV11-3
size: -
J: TRBJ2-2
D: -
CDR3: CASSLGGTGELFF
DNA: TGTGCCAGCAGCTTAGGGGGCACCGGGGAGCTGTTTTTT

V: TRBV28
size: -
J: TRBJ2-3
D: -
CDR3: CASSLTAPADTQYF
DNA: TGTGCCAGCAGTTTAACGGCCCCGGCAGATACGCAGTATTTT

V: TRBV20-1
size: -
J: TRBJ2-5
D: -
CDR3: CSARTGETQYF
DNA: TGCAGTGCTAGGACAGGAGAGACCCAGTACTTC

V: TRBV6-4
size: few
J: TRBJ2-3
D: TRBD2
CDR3: CASSASSGTVTDTQYF
DNA: TGTGCCAGCAGTGCCTCTAGCGGGACCGTCACAGATACGCAGTATTTT

V: TRBV30
size: -
J: TRBJ1-5
D: -
CDR3: CAWRHRAGGNQPQHF
DNA: TGTGCCTGGAGGCATCGCGCAGGGGGCAATCAGCCCCAGCATTTT

V: TRBV7-2
size: -
J: TRBJ2-7
D: TRBD2
CDR3: CASSLGGGGSYEQYF
DNA: TGTGCCAGCAGCTTAGGTGGGGGGGGTTCCTACGAGCAGTACTTC

V: TRBV5-4
size: -
J: TRBJ2-1
D: -
CDR3: CASSFSGWYETDEQFF
DNA: TGTGCCAGCAGCTTCTCGGGGTGGTATGAGACGGATGAGCAGTTCTTC

V: TRBV11-3
size: once
J: TRBJ2-1
D: TRBD2
CDR3: CASSLFWDAAGKDNEQFF
DNA: TGTGCCAGCAGCTTATTCTGGGACGCAGCGGGAAAAGACAATGAGCAGTTCTTC